A single sample is the source of the 23 T cell receptor beta chains below, sequenced in a study of OX40 agonist ivuxolimab in advanced cancers. Assay: immunoSEQ multiplex PCR; the TCRdb copy retains only in-frame clones and omits some. The sample lists more than 85,000 clones, around nine tenths seen once, with under 0.4% in the top ten. The sample in question was CD4+ or CD8+ T cells sorted from blood, obtained in a trial of the OX40 agonist ivuxolimab. These receptors all stem from an adult with an advanced solid tumor such as melanoma, head and neck, liver or kidney cancer.

The rearrangement joins TRBV28 to TRBJ2-5, with D tentatively TRBD2 (6 bases). The CDR3 spans 14 residues. Trimming shortened V by 10 bases and J by 4 bases, and 19 bases separated the two germline ends. Germline V CDR1 and CDR2: MDHEN, SYDVKM. CDR3 sequence: CATKYGTARETQYF. CDR3 in DNA: TGTGCCACCAAATACGGGACTGCGAGAGAGACCCAGTACTTC.

This clone was picked up one time. The chain couples TRBV7-2 to TRBJ2-7, with D tentatively TRBD1 (5 bases). Trimming removed 0 bases from V and 7 bases from J, with 19 bases in between. The CDR3 has 16 amino acids. Looked up from germline, CDR1 is SGHTA and CDR2 is FQGNSA. This chain's CDR3 is CASSLAWVDGAREQYF. Here the CDR3 DNA reads TGTGCCAGCAGCTTAGCGTGGGTCGATGGGGCACGTGAGCAGTACTTC.

The CDR3 DNA sequence: TGTGCCAGCAGTTTCGACAGATTAAACACCGGGGAGCTGTTTTTT. Translating gives CASSFDRLNTGELFF. This chain uses TRBV2 with TRBJ2-2, with D possibly being TRBD1 (5 bases). CDR3 size: 15 residues. V dropped 5 bases and J dropped 2 bases, with 12 bases sitting between them. Looked up from germline, CDR1 is SNHLY and CDR2 is FYNNEI.

This sequence joins TRBV7-9 and TRBJ2-3; D gene unclear. The CDR3 has 12 amino acids. Trimming stripped 4 bases from V and 5 bases from J, with 7 bases between. Germline CDR1 SEHNR, CDR2 FQNEAQ (reference sequence). This CDR3 is CASSSTVDTQYF. CDR3 bases: TGTGCCAGCAGCTCTACGGTAGATACGCAGTATTTT.

The CDR3 sequence is CASSYSPHRSNYGYTF. The CDR3 nucleotides read TGTGCCAGCAGTTACTCGCCTCATAGGAGTAACTATGGCTACACCTTC. The V call is TRBV6-5, the J call TRBJ1-2; no clear D. CDR1 MNHEY and CDR2 SVGAGI come from the germline V gene. V was clipped by 0 bases and J by 1 base, with 12 bases between them. The CDR3 is made up of 16 amino acids.

This clone was observed once. The chain carries TRBV7-3 and TRBJ2-7; D is tentatively TRBD1 or TRBD2 (5 bases each). The CDR3 is 15 amino acids. Germline V gene data show CDR1 as SGHTA and CDR2 as FQGTGA. V was shortened by 5 bases and J by 4 bases, with 18 bases between the two germline ends. The CDR3: CASSRQPTGPYEQYF. The CDR3 bases are TGTGCCAGCAGCCGGCAACCAACGGGGCCTTACGAGCAGTACTTC.

The V gene is TRBV5-6, the J gene TRBJ2-5; D tentatively reads TRBD1 or TRBD2 (5 bases each). Trimming cost V 4 bases and J 0 bases, with 25 bases left between them. CDR1 and CDR2 from the germline V gene are SGHDT and YYEEEE. The CDR3 covers 19 residues. The CDR3 sequence is CASSLGVAMASSYQETQYF. CDR3 sequence (DNA): TGTGCCAGCAGCCTGGGGGTAGCTATGGCCTCCTCGTACCAAGAGACCCAGTACTTC.

V and J are TRBV27 and TRBJ2-1; no definite D call. Trimming left V 6 bases short and J 8 bases short, with 8 bases between. Germline V gives CDR1 MNHEY, CDR2 SMNVEV (reference sequence). This CDR3 is 11 amino acids long. The CDR3 region is CASRRKYEQFF. In nucleotides, the CDR3 is TGTGCCAGCAGGAGGAAGTATGAGCAGTTCTTC.

This chain joins TRBV27 and TRBJ1-5; D is unclear. Trimming removed 8 bases at V and 3 bases at J, with 11 bases between. This CDR3 contains 13 residues. Per germline, CDR1 MNHEY and CDR2 SMNVEV (reference sequence). The CDR3 sequence: CASGLVANQPQHF. The DNA for the CDR3 is TGTGCCAGCGGTCTTGTGGCCAATCAGCCCCAGCATTTT.

This clone was found a few times. V usage is TRBV18 and J usage is TRBJ2-3; no reliable D call. The germline V and J ends were trimmed by 4 bases and 4 bases, with 18 bases remaining between them. This CDR3 is 16 amino acids long. Germline V lookup: CDR1 KGHSH, CDR2 LQKENI. DNA for the CDR3: TGTGCCAGCTCACACTCCTTGGCTGGGCAGGCAGATACGCAGTATTTT. Encoded protein: CASSHSLAGQADTQYF.

The chain recombines TRBV6-5 with TRBJ2-7, with D unresolved. From germline, CDR1 is MNHEY and CDR2 SVGAGI. Trimming took off 0 bases at V and 5 bases at J, with 17 bases between the two ends. CDR3 length: 16 residues. In nucleotides, the CDR3 is TGTGCCAGCAGTTACTCGGGGTTGACCTGGCTCGACGAGCAGTACTTC. Encoded protein: CASSYSGLTWLDEQYF.

This chain joins TRBV7-2 and TRBJ2-3, with D perhaps TRBD2 (6 bases). This CDR3 region has 15 residues. The V gene lost 2 bases and the J gene lost 0 bases, with 9 bases spanning the gap. Germline V gives CDR1 SGHTA, CDR2 FQGNSA. This CDR3 is CASSLPGDSTDTQYF. The CDR3 region has the DNA TGTGCCAGCAGCTTACCGGGAGACAGCACAGATACGCAGTATTTT.

The genes are TRBV29-1 and TRBJ1-5; D perhaps matches TRBD1 (5 bases). The CDR3 extends over 13 amino acids. The germline V gene encodes CDR1 SQVTM and CDR2 ANQGSEA. The germline V and J ends were trimmed by 5 bases and 2 bases, with 10 bases remaining between them. CDR3: CSVRQGGNQPQHF. The CDR3 region has the DNA TGCAGCGTTAGGCAAGGGGGCAATCAGCCCCAGCATTTT.

The rearrangement uses TRBV5-4 and TRBJ2-3; D not resolved. The CDR3 is made up of 14 amino acids. The V end was cut by 3 bases, the J end by 6 bases, with 14 bases between. CDR1 and CDR2 (germline): SGHNT, YYREEE (reference sequence). Written as DNA, the CDR3 is TGTGCCAGCAGCTCCACTAAATGGGCGGATACGCAGTATTTT. This translates into CASSSTKWADTQYF.

The V gene is TRBV10-3, the J gene TRBJ2-5, with 7 bases that match TRBD1. The germline V gene has CDR1 ENHRY and CDR2 SYGVKD. The CDR3 totals 11 residues. Trimming at V came to 10 bases and at J to 5 bases, leaving 4 bases not matched to a gene. CDR3 DNA sequence: TGTGCCACACAGGGGTTGGAGACCCAGTACTTC. Its protein is CATQGLETQYF.

The chain is built from TRBV5-1 and TRBJ2-3, with 10 bases matching TRBD2. The CDR3 runs 23 residues. The germline CDR1 and CDR2 sequences are SGHRS and YFSETQ. V was pared by 2 bases and J by 0 bases, with 24 bases of the junction left unmatched. DNA of the CDR3: TGCGCCAGCAGCTTAATCCGGGCGGCTGGCCGGACTAGCGGCCTAACTAGCACAGATACGCAGTATTTT. This codes for CASSLIRAAGRTSGLTSTDTQYF.

The chain joins TRBV28 to TRBJ1-5; TRBD1 aligns across 8 bases. Germline V gene lookup returns CDR1 MDHEN and CDR2 SYDVKM. V gave up 6 bases and J gave up 4 bases; unmatched junction bases: 2. The CDR3 covers 13 residues. CDR3 protein: CASRTGGNQPQHF. The CDR3 coding sequence is TGTGCCAGCAGAACAGGGGGGAATCAGCCCCAGCATTTT.

This chain uses TRBV20-1 with TRBJ1-2; maybe TRBD1 (6 bases). The CDR3 length is 11 residues. Deletions cut 4 bases from V and 8 bases from J, with 11 bases between. Germline CDR1 DFQATT, CDR2 SNEGSKA (reference sequence). This chain's CDR3 is CSATQGRGYTF. In DNA form, the CDR3 reads TGCAGTGCTACCCAGGGGAGGGGCTACACCTTC.

The table lists this clone with a count of one. The V gene is TRBV4-2, the J gene TRBJ2-5; 8 bases are shared with TRBD2. CDR3 length: 17 residues. Germline-derived CDR1 and CDR2 are LGHNA and YNFKEQ. Germline trimming cut 0 bases from V and 4 bases from J; bases unmatched to any gene: 10. The CDR3 nucleotides read TGTGCCAGCAGCCAAGACCCCCTCGGGGGGGGCCGAGAGACCCAGTACTTC. Protein product: CASSQDPLGGGRETQYF.

DNA of the CDR3: TGTGCCAGCAGAGGGAGCGGCCAAGAGACCCAGTACTTC. This gives the protein CASRGSGQETQYF. The chain is built from TRBV27 and TRBJ2-5; D perhaps matches TRBD2 (5 bases). V was clipped by 6 bases and J by 1 base, with 9 bases between them. This CDR3 has 13 residues. The germline CDR1 and CDR2 sequences are MNHEY and SMNVEV (reference sequence).

Notes on this clone: The sample has other DNA sequences that encode this CDR3 too. The CDR3 reads CASSLVSYEQYF. DNA of the CDR3: TGTGCCAGCAGCTTAGTATCCTACGAGCAGTACTTC. The chain couples TRBV7-2 to TRBJ2-7; no clear D gene. V was shortened by 1 base and J by 1 base, with 2 bases between the two germline ends. The germline V gene encodes CDR1 SGHTA and CDR2 FQGNSA. This CDR3 contains 12 residues. The full variable domain, completed using reference TRBV7-2 and TRBJ2-7, is GAGVSQSPSNKVTEKGKDVELRCDPISGHTALYWYRQSLGQGLEFLIYFQGNSAPDKSGLPSDRFSAERTGGSVSTLTIQRTQQEDSAVYLCASSLVSYEQYFGPGTRLTVT.

This sequence joins TRBV6-6 and TRBJ2-3, with D tentatively TRBD2 (6 bases). The CDR3 length is 15 residues. CDR1 is MNHNY and CDR2 is SVGAGI in the germline V gene (reference sequence). Trimming cost V 7 bases and J 0 bases, with 14 bases left between them. The chain's CDR3 is CASTYGSLSTDTQYF. The CDR3 DNA follows: TGTGCCAGCACCTACGGGAGTCTTAGCACAGATACGCAGTATTTT.

The chain joins TRBV21-1 to TRBJ2-5; no check of the table's D call, TRBD2, against the DNA was made. TRBV21-1 is termed a pseudogene. This CDR3 region has 16 residues. The DNA of the CDR3 is TGTGCCAGCAGCAAACCGGAGACTAGCGGGAAAGAGACCCAGTACTTC. Amino acids: CASSKPETSGKETQYF.